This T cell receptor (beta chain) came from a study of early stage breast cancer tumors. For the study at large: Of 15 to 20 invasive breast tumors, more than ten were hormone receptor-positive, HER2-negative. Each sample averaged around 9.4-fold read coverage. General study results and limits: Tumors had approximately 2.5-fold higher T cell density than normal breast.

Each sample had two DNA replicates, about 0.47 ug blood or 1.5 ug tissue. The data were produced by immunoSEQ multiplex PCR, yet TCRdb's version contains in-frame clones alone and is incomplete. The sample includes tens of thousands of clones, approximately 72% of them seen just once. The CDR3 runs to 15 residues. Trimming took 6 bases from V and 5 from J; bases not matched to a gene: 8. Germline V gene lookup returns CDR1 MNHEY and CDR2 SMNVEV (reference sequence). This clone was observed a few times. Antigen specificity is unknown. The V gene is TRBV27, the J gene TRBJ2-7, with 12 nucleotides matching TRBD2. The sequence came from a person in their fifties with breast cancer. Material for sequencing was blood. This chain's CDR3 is CASRPGLAGTNEQYF. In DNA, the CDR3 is TGTGCCAGCAGACCAGGACTAGCGGGAACCAACGAGCAGTACTTC.